These 13 T cell receptor beta chains originate from one sample sequenced in a study of blood T cells in healthy people across ages. Then a second PCR, running roughly 6 to 11 cycles, was carried out with a sample-barcoded 5' primer and a J-beta primer mix. TCRdb redid the calling of the 5' RACE reads with MiXCR, one entry per CDR3 protein. The repertoire consists of about 970,000 distinct CDR3 sequences, with just over 50% occurring once and the leading ten covering about a fifth. Specimen: blood. The receptor source for this set is a woman aged 55-75 years in good health.

In this sample, this clonotype turned up a few times. The chain joins TRBV20-1 to TRBJ2-1; D is possibly TRBD2 (6 bases). Germline V CDR1 and CDR2: DFQATT, SNEGSKA (reference sequence). This CDR3 spans 13 amino acids. V was clipped by 8 bases and J by 6 bases, with 17 bases between them. The CDR3 here is CSPPREFLNEQFF. CDR3 nucleotide sequence: TGCAGTCCACCCCGGGAGTTTCTCAATGAGCAGTTCTTC.

The chain joins TRBV5-6 to TRBJ2-5; D gene uncertain. V was pared by 6 bases and J by 11 bases, with 26 bases between. Germline V gene lookup returns CDR1 SGHDT and CDR2 YYEEEE. The CDR3 is made up of 15 amino acids. CDR3 in amino acids: CASTHASRNYNEQYF. The CDR3 DNA follows: TGTGCCAGCACCCATGCATCGCGGAACTACAATGAGCAGTACTTC.

There are a few counts of this clonotype. This chain links TRBV7-2 with TRBJ2-1; 8 bases fit TRBD2. Per germline, CDR1 SGHTA and CDR2 FQGNSA. There are 16 residues in the CDR3. The trim removed 5 bases at V and 1 base at J, leaving 7 bases unmatched. Here the CDR3 reads CASSLRGLESYNEQFF. The CDR3 DNA sequence: TGTGCCAGCAGCCTGAGGGGACTAGAATCCTACAATGAGCAGTTCTTC. Full variable domain (missing parts from reference TRBV7-2 and TRBJ2-1): GAGVSQSPSNKVTEKGKDVELRCDPISGHTALYWYRQSLGQGLEFLIYFQGNSAPDKSGLPSDRFSAERTGGSVSTLTIQRTQQEDSAVYLCASSLRGLESYNEQFFGPGTRLTVL.

V usage is TRBV10-3 and J usage is TRBJ2-1, with 13 bases identical to TRBD2. CDR1 and CDR2 (germline): ENHRY, SYGVKD. V gave up 10 bases and J gave up 5 bases; unmatched junction bases: 2. CDR3 length: 13 residues. The CDR3 sequence: CATGTSGNNEQFF. DNA for the CDR3: TGTGCCACCGGGACTAGCGGGAACAATGAGCAGTTCTTC.

This clonotype was counted between two and nine times. The gene calls are TRBV4-1 and TRBJ2-1, with a possible D match to TRBD2 (6 bases). Trimming left V 1 base short and J 4 bases short, with 11 bases between. CDR1 and CDR2 (germline): MGHRA, YSYEKL. This CDR3 is 15 amino acids long. CDR3 residues: CASSQASANYNEQFF. CDR3 in DNA: TGCGCCAGCAGCCAAGCTAGCGCAAATTACAATGAGCAGTTCTTC.

The chain is built from TRBV2 and TRBJ2-7; D may be TRBD1 or TRBD2 (5 bases each). The germline CDR1 and CDR2 sequences are SNHLY and FYNNEI. Between the trimmed V and J ends, which lost 2 bases and 0 bases, there was a span of 14 bases. The CDR3 consists of 16 residues. Here the CDR3 DNA reads TGTGCCAGCAGTGAATTGTCGGGACGGGGCTCCTACGAGCAGTACTTC. This codes for CASSELSGRGSYEQYF.

This chain joins TRBV5-6 and TRBJ2-3, with unresolved D. V was clipped by 0 bases and J by 6 bases, with 11 bases between them. The CDR3 runs to 14 residues. Germline-derived CDR1 and CDR2 are SGHDT and YYEEEE. The CDR3 region is CASSLGTLGDTQYF. CDR3 in DNA: TGTGCCAGCAGCTTGGGTACTCTGGGGGATACGCAGTATTTT.

The chain is built from TRBV28 and TRBJ1-2; D gene uncertain. Trimming shortened V by 6 bases and J by 0 bases, and 14 bases separated the two germline ends. This CDR3 has 15 amino acids. The germline CDR1 and CDR2 sequences are MDHEN and SYDVKM. The CDR3 region has the DNA TGTGCCAGCAGCGCCCGGAGGTTAGCTAACTATGGCTACACCTTC. Protein: CASSARRLANYGYTF.

The V and J genes are TRBV20-1 and TRBJ2-3; TRBD2 is a possible D gene (6 bases). The V gene lost 1 base and the J gene lost 7 bases, with 15 bases spanning the gap. Per germline, CDR1 DFQATT and CDR2 SNEGSKA (reference sequence). This CDR3 spans 14 amino acids. The CDR3 here is CSARVETRSNTQYF. CDR3 nucleotide sequence: TGCAGTGCTAGAGTGGAGACTAGATCTAATACGCAGTATTTT.

The chain employs TRBV28 and TRBJ1-2, with 7 bases that match TRBD1. The V and J ends lost 2 bases and 4 bases, in that order; junction bases with no gene match: 10. From germline, CDR1 is MDHEN and CDR2 SYDVKM. The CDR3 length is 16 residues. CDR3 protein: CASSLLGTETFYGYTF. The CDR3 DNA reads as TGTGCCAGCAGTTTACTAGGGACAGAAACCTTCTATGGCTACACCTTC.

The J gene is TRBJ2-7, the V gene TRBV20-1; 10 nucleotides agree with TRBD2. Germline values: CDR1 DFQATT, CDR2 SNEGSKA (reference sequence). The CDR3 runs to 15 residues. V dropped 6 bases and J dropped 2; count of bases not matched to a gene: 10. The CDR3 loop reads CSANSGLASTYEQYF. CDR3 nucleotide sequence: TGCAGTGCCAATTCGGGACTAGCGTCAACCTACGAGCAGTACTTC.

The chain joins TRBV10-3 to TRBJ2-7, with D unclear. Deletions cut 2 bases from V and 3 bases from J, with 11 bases between. The germline V gene has CDR1 ENHRY and CDR2 SYGVKD. The CDR3 is made up of 14 amino acids. Here the CDR3 reads CAISEELQVYEQYF. In DNA form, the CDR3 reads TGTGCCATCAGTGAGGAGTTGCAGGTCTACGAGCAGTACTTC.

The chain links TRBV7-2 to TRBJ2-2; D not resolved. Trimming removed 7 bases from V and 3 bases from J, with 9 bases in between. Germline V gene sequence: CDR1 SGHTA, CDR2 FQGNSA. CDR3 size: 13 residues. CDR3 sequence reads: CASTMGYTGELFF. The CDR3 DNA sequence: TGTGCCAGCACAATGGGGTACACCGGGGAGCTGTTTTTT.